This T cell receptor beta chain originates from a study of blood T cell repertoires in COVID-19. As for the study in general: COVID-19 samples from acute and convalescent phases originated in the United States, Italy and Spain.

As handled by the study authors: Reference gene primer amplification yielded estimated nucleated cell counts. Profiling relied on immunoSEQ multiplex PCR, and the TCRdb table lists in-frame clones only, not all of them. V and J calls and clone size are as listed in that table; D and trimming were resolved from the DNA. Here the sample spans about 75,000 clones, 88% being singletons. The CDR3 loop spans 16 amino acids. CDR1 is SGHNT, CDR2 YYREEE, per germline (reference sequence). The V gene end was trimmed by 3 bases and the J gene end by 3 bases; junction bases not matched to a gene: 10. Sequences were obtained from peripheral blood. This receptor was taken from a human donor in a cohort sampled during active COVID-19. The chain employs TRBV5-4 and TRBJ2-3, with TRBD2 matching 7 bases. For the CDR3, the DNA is TGTGCCAGCAGCTGGGGGAGGGCCGAAAGTACAGATACGCAGTATTTT. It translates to CASSWGRAESTDTQYF.